These 17 T cell receptor beta chains originate from one sample sequenced in a study of T cells in tuberculosis. The table came from immunoSEQ multiplex PCR; TCRdb's copy has only in-frame clones and leaves some out. The sample lists approximately 31,000 clones, more than 75% occurring once. Time point here: new active TB diagnosis, blood taken before or within 7 days of starting treatment. Sequencing was performed on PBMCs, taken at tuberculosis diagnosis. The receptors shown here come from an adult with tuberculosis.

This chain uses TRBV7-6 with TRBJ2-7, with 8 bases aligning to TRBD2. CDR3 length equals 15 residues. Losses at the gene ends were 5 bases for V and 6 bases for J; bases not matched to a gene: 12. Per the germline V gene, CDR1 is SGHVS and CDR2 is FNYEAQ. DNA of the CDR3: TGTGCCAGCAGCACAGCCGGGACTAGGGAAGGCGAGCAGTACTTC. It translates to CASSTAGTREGEQYF.

The CDR3 coding sequence is TGTGCCAGCAGCAAAGGAGGGGGAATGAACACTGAAGCTTTCTTT. This encodes CASSKGGGMNTEAFF. The chain uses TRBV21-1 and TRBJ1-1; TRBD1, as called in the table, went unchecked against the DNA. TRBV21-1 is a pseudogene locus. This CDR3 contains 15 residues.

This clone showed up just once. CDR3 residues: CASSFGLAGPGELFF. The CDR3 DNA reads TGTGCCAGCAGTTTCGGGCTAGCGGGCCCCGGGGAGCTGTTTTTT. This sequence joins TRBV6-1 and TRBJ2-2, with TRBD2 matching 8 bases. V lost 5 bases, J lost 6 bases, and 8 bases stayed unmatched. CDR3 length: 15 residues. The germline gives CDR1 MNHNS, CDR2 SASEGT.

The rearrangement uses TRBV6-5 and TRBJ1-1, with a weak D call TRBD1 (5 bases). The ends were cut back, 2 bases at V and 0 bases at J, with 10 bases in the middle. The length of the CDR3 is 15 residues. Germline assignment: CDR1 MNHEY and CDR2 SVGAGI. The CDR3, as DNA: TGTGCCAGCAGTTACATCGGGGGGATGAACACTGAAGCTTTCTTT. This gives the protein CASSYIGGMNTEAFF.

The chain couples TRBV27 to TRBJ2-7; no definite D call. Germline values: CDR1 MNHEY, CDR2 SMNVEV (reference sequence). This CDR3 has 13 residues. V lost 6 bases and J 0 bases, leaving 9 bases between the germline ends. CDR3 nucleotide sequence: TGTGCCAGCAGCCTCCATAGCTCCTACGAGCAGTACTTC. The encoded protein is CASSLHSSYEQYF.

V gene TRBV10-1 combines with J gene TRBJ2-7; 8 nucleotides match TRBD2. CDR1 and CDR2 from the germline V gene are WNHNN and SYGVQD (reference sequence). This CDR3 is 16 amino acids long. J lost 0 bases, V lost 2 bases, and 6 bases had no gene match. CDR3 bases: TGCGCCAGCAGTGAGGGCCAGCGGGGGAGCTCCTACGAGCAGTACTTC. Translated, it gives CASSEGQRGSSYEQYF.

This rearrangement joins TRBV4-1 to TRBJ1-1; D is perhaps TRBD1 (5 bases). Trimming left V 0 bases short and J 6 bases short, with 17 bases between. The CDR3 sequence is 16 residues long. Germline V CDR1 and CDR2: MGHRA, YSYEKL. The CDR3 bases are TGCGCCAGCAGCCAAGATCGAGGCGGGGGGAGCGCTGAAGCTTTCTTT. Protein sequence: CASSQDRGGGSAEAFF.

V is TRBV9 and J is TRBJ1-1, with a tentative D call TRBD1 (5 bases). This CDR3 has 13 residues. Germline-derived CDR1 and CDR2 are SGDLS and YYNGEE. V dropped 6 bases and J dropped 0 bases, with 9 bases sitting between them. As DNA, the CDR3 is TGTGCCAGCACCCGGGGGATGAACACTGAAGCTTTCTTT. It is translated as CASTRGMNTEAFF. Full variable domain (rest looked up from reference TRBV9 and TRBJ1-1): DSGVTQTPKHLITATGQRVTLRCSPRSGDLSVYWYQQSLDQGLQFLIQYYNGEERAKGNILERFSAQQFPDLHSELNLSSLELGDSALYFCASTRGMNTEAFFGQGTRLTVV.

This chain connects TRBV5-6 to TRBJ2-5, with 12 bases that match TRBD2. The CDR3 has 16 amino acids. Germline V gene lookup returns CDR1 SGHDT and CDR2 YYEEEE. V shed 1 base, J shed 5 bases, and the junction held 6 bases outside the gene matches. CDR3 residues: CASSLLAGGRLETQYF. DNA of the CDR3: TGTGCCAGCAGCTTGCTAGCGGGAGGGAGGTTGGAGACCCAGTACTTC.

The J gene is TRBJ2-3, the V gene TRBV4-1; 8 bases match TRBD2. Germline assignment: CDR1 MGHRA and CDR2 YSYEKL. V trimming: 4 bases; J trimming: 2 bases; junction bases outside the gene matches: 2. The length of the CDR3 is 14 residues. CDR3 region: CASSPGGLTDTQYF. Here the CDR3 DNA reads TGCGCCAGCAGCCCGGGGGGGCTCACAGATACGCAGTATTTT.

This chain joins TRBV30 and TRBJ1-3; TRBD1 matches 8 bases. The CDR3 spans 15 residues. V was clipped by 2 bases and J by 2 bases; unmatched bases: 5. Per germline, CDR1 GTSNPN and CDR2 SVGIG (reference sequence). CDR3 in DNA: TGTGCCTGGAGTATGGAACAGGGGGCTGGAAACACCATATATTTT. This gives the protein CAWSMEQGAGNTIYF.

The chain employs TRBV29-1 and TRBJ1-5; D remains unclear. V shed 4 bases and J shed 7 bases, with 5 bases lying between them. The CDR3 contains 10 residues. CDR1 and CDR2 (germline): SQVTM, ANQGSEA. The CDR3 DNA is TGCAGCGTTGGGAGCCAGCCCCAGCATTTT. It codes for CSVGSQPQHF.

V gene TRBV13 combines with J gene TRBJ2-5, with a possible D match to TRBD2 (5 bases). CDR1 PRHDT and CDR2 FYEKMQ come from the germline V gene (reference sequence). This CDR3 has 15 amino acids. Trimming removed 4 bases from V and 1 base from J, with 13 bases in between. CDR3 in amino acids: CASSSPMDSQETQYF. The CDR3 coding sequence is TGTGCCAGCAGCTCCCCGATGGACTCCCAAGAGACCCAGTACTTC.

The chain combines TRBV29-1 with TRBJ2-1; D gene ambiguous. V gave up 0 bases and J gave up 3 bases, with 9 bases separating them. CDR1 is SQVTM and CDR2 is ANQGSEA in the germline V gene. The CDR3 totals 14 residues. This CDR3 reads CSVEDHVHYNEQFF. As DNA, the CDR3 is TGCAGCGTTGAAGATCATGTCCACTACAATGAGCAGTTCTTC.

This chain joins TRBV2 and TRBJ2-3, with TRBD2 identical over 10 bases. The V gene end was trimmed by 9 bases and the J gene end by 3 bases; junction bases not matched to a gene: 6. CDR1 and CDR2 (germline): SNHLY, FYNNEI. CDR3 length: 14 residues. CDR3 in DNA: TGTGCCAGTCAGGAGCGGGGGGGGACAGATACGCAGTATTTT. It translates to CASQERGGTDTQYF.

This rearrangement joins TRBV7-8 to TRBJ2-2; TRBD2 matches at 10 bases. Trimming took 2 bases from V and 5 from J; bases not matched to a gene: 2. The length of the CDR3 is 15 residues. Germline CDR1 SGHVS, CDR2 FQNEAQ. The CDR3 sequence: CASSLSGGATGELFF. In nucleotides, the CDR3 is TGTGCCAGCAGCTTAAGCGGGGGGGCGACCGGGGAGCTGTTTTTT. The full variable domain, with the rest looked up from reference TRBV7-8 and TRBJ2-2, is GAGVSQSPRYKVAKRGQDVALRCDPISGHVSLFWYQQALGQGPEFLTYFQNEAQLDKSGLPSDRFFAERPEGSVSTLKIQRTQQEDSAVYLCASSLSGGATGELFFGEGSRLTVL.

This clone was seen only a few times. The J gene is TRBJ1-5, the V gene TRBV28; 8 nucleotides match TRBD1. There are 16 residues in the CDR3. The germline CDR1 and CDR2 sequences are MDHEN and SYDVKM. V trimming: 5 bases; J trimming: 2 bases; junction bases outside the gene matches: 8. The CDR3 region has the DNA TGTGCCAGCAGTCCCCCGACAGGGGAGGGCAATCAGCCCCAGCATTTT. It is translated as CASSPPTGEGNQPQHF.